A single sample is the source of the 13 T cell receptor beta chains below, sequenced in a study of blood T cells in healthy people across ages. Together with a sample-barcoded 5' primer, a J-beta primer mix was included in a second PCR lasting roughly 6 to 12 cycles. Via MiXCR, TCRdb re-called the 5' RACE reads, giving one row per CDR3 protein. Counted here are about 640,000 distinct CDR3 sequences, about 30% occurring once; the ten biggest clones make up roughly 14%. Sequencing was carried out using blood. Receptors were obtained from a woman older than 75 in good health.

This clonotype came up many times. This CDR3 reads CASSFGATSSYEQYF. Here the CDR3 DNA reads TGTGCCAGCAGCTTCGGGGCCACCAGCTCCTACGAGCAGTACTTC. The rearrangement joins TRBV7-9 to TRBJ2-7, with D possibly being TRBD1 or TRBD2 (5 bases each). Trimming cost V 3 bases and J 0 bases, with 12 bases left between them. Germline lookup yields CDR1 SEHNR and CDR2 FQNEAQ (reference sequence). This CDR3 comprises 15 residues.

This clonotype was found many times. The chain recombines TRBV25-1 with TRBJ2-1; D is unresolved. The germline V gene has CDR1 MGHDK and CDR2 SYGVNS. This CDR3 comprises 16 residues. V was pared by 1 base and J by 1 base, with 11 bases between. CDR3 nucleotide sequence: TGTGCCAGCAGTGAATCTTGGGGATCGTCCTACAATGAGCAGTTCTTC. Translated: CASSESWGSSYNEQFF. Drawing the rest from reference TRBV25-1 and TRBJ2-1, the complete variable domain is EADIYQTPRYLVIGTGKKITLECSQTMGHDKMYWYQQDPGMELHLIHYSYGVNSTEKGDLSSESTVSRIRTEHFPLTLESARPSHTSQYLCASSESWGSSYNEQFFGPGTRLTVL.

The sample holds many counts of this clonotype. This chain joins TRBV6-1 and TRBJ2-7; D is unresolved. The CDR3 covers 14 residues. CDR1 is MNHNS, CDR2 SASEGT, per germline. V gave up 5 bases and J gave up 1 base, with 12 bases separating them. The CDR3 DNA reads TGTGCCAGCAGTCGGGCAGATAAGTCCTACGAGCAGTACTTC. It encodes CASSRADKSYEQYF.

At least ten counts were recorded for this clonotype. The chain has TRBV7-3 and TRBJ1-2; D is possibly TRBD1 (5 bases). Germline-derived CDR1 and CDR2 are SGHTA and FQGTGA. Trimming removed 5 bases from V and 6 bases from J, with 19 bases in between. The CDR3 is 15 amino acids. The chain's CDR3 is CASSESGAEAHGYTF. The CDR3 nucleotides read TGTGCCAGCAGCGAATCCGGGGCCGAAGCTCATGGCTACACCTTC.

A remark on this clonotype: It may be a read error: a sequence one base away is much more abundant. The chain carries TRBV5-1 and TRBJ2-5; D remains unclear. The closer fit of TRBJ2-1 to the DNA end suggests the J call may be wrong. This CDR3 has 13 amino acids. In germline, CDR1 is SGHRS, CDR2 YFSETQ. CDR3 residues: CASSLRRQETQFF. The CDR3 bases are TGCGCCAGCAGCTTGCGCAGACAAGAGACCCAGTTCTTC.

The chain carries TRBV7-2 and TRBJ2-1; weak D call: TRBD1 (6 bases). The CDR3 has 16 residues. The V end lost 1 base, the J end lost 10 bases, and 20 bases lay between the germline ends. The germline CDR1 and CDR2 sequences are SGHTA and FQGNSA. CDR3 nucleotide sequence: TGTGCCAGCAGCTTAGTGGGGGCAGGGGCGATAAGCGAGCAGTTCTTC. Its protein product is CASSLVGAGAISEQFF.

Note on this clonotype: A single base separates this from a much larger clone, so it may be a read error. The chain has TRBV12-3 or TRBV12-4 and TRBJ1-5; weak D call: TRBD1 (6 bases). The CDR3 totals 17 residues. The DNA of the CDR3 is TGTGTCAGCAGTTTAGACCGGAGGGTCAGGGGAAATCAGCCCCAGCATTTT. Translating gives CVSSLDRRVRGNQPQHF.

Comment on this clonotype: A much larger clonotype is one base distant, so this may be a read error. This chain uses TRBV12-3 or TRBV12-4 with TRBJ2-5; no clear D. V dropped 4 bases and J dropped 1 base, with 10 bases sitting between them. The CDR3 sequence is 14 residues long. The CDR3, as DNA: TGTGCCAGCAGTTCGAAAAGGGCCCAAGAGACCCAGTACTTC. Translating gives CASSSKRAQETQYF.

The table lists this clonotype with many counts. The chain couples TRBV15 to TRBJ2-5; 7 bases line up with TRBD1. V trimming: 8 bases; J trimming: 1 base; junction bases outside the gene matches: 4. Germline lookup yields CDR1 LNHNV and CDR2 YYDKDF (reference sequence). The CDR3 length is 13 residues. Written as DNA, the CDR3 is TGTGCCACCGGGGGACAGCTCCAAGAGACCCAGTACTTC. Protein product: CATGGQLQETQYF.

This rearrangement joins TRBV6-5 to TRBJ1-2; 8 nucleotides agree with TRBD1. CDR1 MNHEY and CDR2 SVGAGI come from the germline V gene. This CDR3 is built from 16 residues. Trimming cost V 6 bases and J 0 bases; bases outside gene matches: 9. The CDR3 DNA sequence: TGTGCCAGCAGAAAAGGACAGGGATACACTAACTATGGCTACACCTTC. This sequence encodes CASRKGQGYTNYGYTF.

This clonotype was counted at least ten times. The V gene is TRBV10-3, the J gene TRBJ2-7; 9 positions match TRBD1. Per the germline V gene, CDR1 is ENHRY and CDR2 is SYGVKD. With V trimmed by 6 bases and J by 3 bases, 3 bases remained unmatched. The CDR3 totals 13 residues. CDR3 coding DNA: TGTGCCATCAGGACAGGGGGGGTCTACGAGCAGTACTTC. Its translation is CAIRTGGVYEQYF.

This clonotype was counted at least ten times. CDR3 nucleotide sequence: TGTGCCAGCAGCTCCTACGGGAGGAGCACAGATACGCAGTATTTT. Translating it yields CASSSYGRSTDTQYF. V gene TRBV7-8 combines with J gene TRBJ2-3, with 7 bases matching TRBD2. This CDR3 is 15 amino acids long. Germline CDR1 SGHVS, CDR2 FQNEAQ. The trim removed 4 bases at V and 0 bases at J, leaving 4 bases unmatched.

This clonotype occurred a few times. A read error is possible here, since a much larger clone lies one base away. This chain uses TRBV3-1 with TRBJ2-7, with D perhaps matching TRBD1 or TRBD2 (5 bases each). V was shortened by 1 base and J by 6 bases, with 16 bases between the two germline ends. CDR1 is LGHDT, CDR2 YNNKEL, per germline (reference sequence). The CDR3 is 15 residues long. The CDR3 DNA is TGTGCCAGCAGCCAAGGAGGGGATGTGGCATTCGAGCAGTACTTC. It codes for CASSQGGDVAFEQYF.